This TCR beta chain was identified in a study of shared clonotypes between healthy human individuals (dated by TCRdb to about 2020). At the level of the whole study: Two women and three men aged 18 to 49 years were included in the cohort. To estimate repertoire size and how much clonotype sharing occurs between individuals, the study deeply sequenced the blood TCR repertoires of several healthy adults. Between about 0.8 and 9.5 billion PBMCs per donor were obtained by leukapheresis. To increase sequencing depth and limit assay-specific biases, TCR repertoire library preparation and sequencing were carried out by different laboratories using diverse techniques. For each donor, CD4 naive and CD4 memory were each run on three plates, CD8 naive on two plates, and CD8 memory on one plate.

Healthy HIV-negative adults with no recently reported acute infections or vaccinations were included as donors. Every donor was a Caucasian adult living in Nashville, Tennessee, USA. Magnetic negative selection was used to enrich CD4+ T cells, after which naive cells were positively selected on CD45RA and the negative fraction became the memory subset. Blood was collected by leukapheresis, and PBMCs were isolated by Ficoll-Histopaque density gradient centrifugation and then cryopreserved in liquid nitrogen vapor phase. Analytical flow cytometry was used to check the purity and quantity of each magnetically sorted T cell population. Genomic DNA was isolated from every sorted fraction and measured by UV absorbance on a Nanodrop 2000c. TCR CDR3 regions were amplified from genomic DNA by multiplex PCR using the deep immunoSEQ assay. Extracted genomic DNA from each cell subset was spread evenly across all wells of several immunoSEQ 96-well plates, with each plate serving as a replicate. For sorted subsets, roughly 200 ng of genomic DNA, equivalent to 25,000 to 35,000 T cell genomes, went into each replicate PCR. Purified libraries were quantified with a Qubit 3.0 fluorometer, sized on a Bioanalyzer 2100, and re-quantified with the KAPA Library Quantification kit. Each immunoSEQ 96-well plate was sequenced on its own single-read 150-cycle Illumina NextSeq 550 flow cell. The study's processing was this. Because the immunoSEQ output included only junctional sequences and no quality scores, the filtering could not be the same as the filtering used for full-length reads. Sequences were annotated with PyIR, a Python wrapper for IgBLAST v1.9, and V/J genes and CDR3 were assigned using IMGT germline references. Reads were filtered out if the reads had weak V/J assignments (E-value above 1e-6), no CDR3, stop codons, out-of-frame junctions, or ambiguous translated residues. V3J clonotypes were defined as sequences sharing an identical inferred V gene, J gene, and CDR3 amino acid sequence. The percentage overlap between two repertoires was calculated by dividing the number of shared unique clonotypes by the size of the smaller repertoire. Three approaches were used to assess repertoire richness: RTK rarefaction, the Chao1 estimator, and Recon v2.1 estimates of unobserved clonotypes. Generation probabilities were computed with OLGA for all TCRbeta clonotypes obtained by the gDNA method from several donors. Imported from immuneACCESS, the table was reduced by TCRdb to in-frame sequences with V and J called. These copies leave out some clones; in studies compared against another copy, an unresolved V gene accounts for under half, and the cause of the remainder is not known. V and J calls plus clone size are reproduced from that table; the DNA served to infer D and trimming. For this sample there are hundreds of thousands of clones; 74% appear just once. The ten largest account for approximately 1.7% of the sample.

Overall study results and their limits: Even with the large sequencing depth, rarefaction of the sorted-subset datasets indicated that sequencing was incomplete. The small number of donors limited the genetic and exposure-history diversity represented. Higher generation probabilities were observed for clonotypes shared by all four sorted-subset donors than for non-shared clonotypes. When a few donors were compared, the shared fraction of clonotypes was around 5% for naive CD4, less than 4% for naive CD8, 2.3% for memory CD4, and 0.4% for memory CD8. Larger estimated clonotype richness was generally found for naive subsets than for memory subsets. Pairwise subsampling indicated that sequencing depth was expected to affect the degree of clonotype sharing among donors. Sampling was limited to blood, and TCR repertoires in tissue likely differ from TCR repertoires in blood.

A note on this clone: The specificity of this receptor is unknown. Base qualities are missing; no much larger clone stands one base away.

The sequenced sample consisted of memory CD4+ T cells sorted from blood. The cell subset or site label of this sample denotes: CD45RA-negative fraction. The sequence came from a woman aged 25-40 years in good health.

CDR3 reads: CASSLARGTDGYTF. The nucleotides are TGTGCCAGCAGCTTAGCGCGAGGGACGGATGGCTACACCTTC. The chain is made from TRBV7-9 and TRBJ1-2, with a weak D call of TRBD1 (5 bases match). In the germline V gene (reference sequence), CDR1 corresponds to SEHNR and CDR2 to FQNEAQ. Its CDR3 holds 14 amino acids, cysteine through phenylalanine. Only the CDR3 DNA is retained, 42 bases long and in frame from the first base. The junction shows trimming of 0 bases on V and 6 bases on J, plus 11 bases between the germline ends.